The 17 T cell receptor beta chains in this list originate from one sample, sequenced in a study of T cells in Graves' hyperthyroidism and ophthalmopathy. RNA transcripts served as the template for amplifying TCR beta CDR3 regions. The primer set for the first-round RT-PCR of the TCR CDR3 was HTBI. One entry per CDR3 protein results from TCRdb running MiXCR on the multiplex PCR reads. The table lists some 690,000 distinct CDR3 sequences, approximately 15% of them singletons, with 15% in the top ten. Sequenced sample: blood. The receptors were sampled from a man aged 50 to 60 with Graves' hyperthyroidism.

This clonotype was recorded many times. The genes are TRBV7-9 and TRBJ2-1, with 10 bases that match TRBD2. This CDR3 comprises 13 residues. Germline CDR1 SEHNR, CDR2 FQNEAQ (reference sequence). V shed 3 bases and J 10 bases; nucleotides not matched to a gene: 3. CDR3 protein: CASSLGLANEQFF. CDR3 coding DNA: TGTGCCAGCAGCTTGGGACTAGCGAACGAGCAGTTCTTC.

This clonotype was found many times. The V call is TRBV27, the J call TRBJ2-1; TRBD1 or TRBD2 may be the D gene (5 bases each). CDR3 length: 12 residues. CDR1 and CDR2 (germline): MNHEY, SMNVEV (reference sequence). Trimming removed 2 bases from V and 8 bases from J, with 7 bases in between. The CDR3 coding sequence is TGTGCCAGCAGTTTAATGGGGGATGAGCAGTTCTTC. It translates to CASSLMGDEQFF.

The V and J genes are TRBV19 and TRBJ2-1; D not resolved. Germline CDR1 is LNHDA and CDR2 is SQIVND (reference sequence). V dropped 3 bases and J dropped 5 bases, with 14 bases sitting between them. The CDR3 is 15 amino acids. CDR3 loop: CASSILGSSNNEQFF. The CDR3, as DNA: TGTGCCAGTAGTATTTTGGGTTCTTCGAACAATGAGCAGTTCTTC.

The CDR3: CASSLEPSVNEQYF. The DNA for the CDR3 is TGCGCCAGCAGCTTGGAACCTAGCGTAAACGAGCAGTACTTC. V is TRBV5-1 and J is TRBJ2-7, with D perhaps TRBD2 (6 bases). The CDR3 runs to 14 residues. Germline V gene sequence: CDR1 SGHRS, CDR2 YFSETQ. With 0 bases removed from V and 5 bases from J, the gap between germline ends came to 12 bases. Supplemented by reference TRBV5-1 and TRBJ2-7, the full variable domain reads KAGVTQTPRYLIKTRGQQVTLSCSPISGHRSVSWYQQTPGQGLQFLFEYFSETQRNKGNFPGRFSGRQFSNSRSEMNVSTLELGDSALYLCASSLEPSVNEQYFGPGTRLTVT.

Many counts were recorded for this clonotype. The chain couples TRBV27 to TRBJ1-1, with D possibly being TRBD1 (6 bases). CDR1 and CDR2 (germline): MNHEY, SMNVEV (reference sequence). The CDR3 runs to 15 residues. Trimming removed 3 bases from V and 1 base from J, with 12 bases in between. For the CDR3, the DNA is TGTGCCAGCAGTTTGGTCAGGGGAGGGAACACTGAAGCTTTCTTT. Encoded protein: CASSLVRGGNTEAFF.

This chain uses TRBV19 with TRBJ1-6, with TRBD1 matching over 9 bases. The CDR3 consists of 15 residues. Losses at the gene ends were 3 bases for V and 7 bases for J; bases not matched to a gene: 4. Germline V gene sequence: CDR1 LNHDA, CDR2 SQIVND (reference sequence). This CDR3 is CASSMGTGPNSPLHF. CDR3 nucleotide sequence: TGTGCCAGTAGTATGGGGACAGGGCCAAATTCACCCCTCCACTTT. Looking up the rest from reference TRBV19 and TRBJ1-6 gives the full variable domain: DGGITQSPKYLFRKEGQNVTLSCEQNLNHDAMYWYRQDPGQGLRLIYYSQIVNDFQKGDIAEGYSVSREKKESFPLTVTSAQKNPTAFYLCASSMGTGPNSPLHFGNGTRLTVT.

This clonotype was seen at least ten times. This chain connects TRBV28 to TRBJ2-2, with no clear D. The V end was cut by 3 bases, the J end by 3 bases, with 8 bases between. The germline gives CDR1 MDHEN, CDR2 SYDVKM. CDR3 size: 14 residues. CDR3 nucleotide sequence: TGTGCCAGCAGTTTTGGGTCGCACACCGGGGAGCTGTTTTTT. Amino acids: CASSFGSHTGELFF.

This clonotype has only a few counts. V usage is TRBV25-1 and J usage is TRBJ2-2; D uncertain. Germline V lookup: CDR1 MGHDK, CDR2 SYGVNS. The CDR3 extends over 11 amino acids. The germline V and J ends were trimmed by 8 bases and 8 bases, with 9 bases remaining between them. The CDR3 reads CASGLGGELFF. The CDR3 nucleotides are TGTGCCAGCGGCTTGGGTGGGGAGCTGTTTTTT.

V gene TRBV7-9 combines with J gene TRBJ1-1, with D unresolved. The CDR3 runs to 16 residues. The germline V and J ends were trimmed by 2 bases and 1 base, with 14 bases remaining between them. Germline V CDR1 and CDR2: SEHNR, FQNEAQ (reference sequence). The CDR3 protein is CASSLSPREENTEAFF. CDR3 bases: TGTGCCAGCAGCTTAAGTCCGAGGGAAGAGAACACTGAAGCTTTCTTT.

This clonotype appeared once. This chain uses TRBV4-1 with TRBJ2-3; 9 positions agree with TRBD2. With V trimmed by 1 base and J by 2 bases, 7 bases remained unmatched. The CDR3 runs 17 residues. Germline V gene data show CDR1 as MGHRA and CDR2 as YSYEKL. The DNA of the CDR3 is TGCGCCAGCAGCCAAGTACAGACTAGCGGCCTCACAGATACGCAGTATTTT. Translation: CASSQVQTSGLTDTQYF.

This clonotype showed up many times. The chain joins TRBV12-3 or TRBV12-4 to TRBJ2-1; TRBD1 matches at 9 bases. V lost 5 bases and J lost 0; bases outside the gene matches: 8. The CDR3 is 17 amino acids. CDR3: CASSPGTGSSSYNEQFF. The CDR3 DNA sequence: TGTGCCAGCAGTCCCGGGACAGGGTCAAGCTCCTACAATGAGCAGTTCTTC.

In this sample, this clonotype turned up a few times. The rearrangement joins TRBV6-2 or TRBV6-3 to TRBJ2-3, with D tentatively TRBD2 (5 bases). This CDR3 is 13 amino acids long. CDR1 and CDR2 from the germline V gene are MNHEY and SVGEGT. V was shortened by 11 bases and J by 1 base, with 13 bases between the two germline ends. The CDR3 is CAGRPAGTDTQYF. CDR3 sequence (DNA): TGTGCCGGCCGCCCAGCGGGCACAGATACGCAGTATTTT.

The chain employs TRBV7-9 and TRBJ2-5; 8 bases are shared with TRBD1. This CDR3 spans 14 amino acids. CDR1 and CDR2 from the germline V gene are SEHNR and FQNEAQ (reference sequence). Trimming cost V 5 bases and J 4 bases; bases outside gene matches: 6. Written as DNA, the CDR3 is TGTGCCAGCAGCCGTCGACAGGGGAGAGAGACCCAGTACTTC. It specifies CASSRRQGRETQYF. Variable domain in full (rest from reference TRBV7-9 and TRBJ2-5): DTGVSQNPRHKITKRGQNVTFRCDPISEHNRLYWYRQTLGQGPEFLTYFQNEAQLEKSRLLSDRFSAERPKGSFSTLEIQRTEQGDSAMYLCASSRRQGRETQYFGPGTRLLVL.

This clonotype was picked up many times. The CDR3 sequence: CASSVAFQETQYF. CDR3 coding DNA: TGTGCCAGCAGTGTAGCGTTTCAAGAGACCCAGTACTTC. J is TRBJ2-5 and V is TRBV6-1, with TRBD2 as a possible D gene (5 bases). Germline CDR1 reads MNHNS; CDR2 reads SASEGT. Between the trimmed V and J ends, which lost 4 bases and 2 bases, there was a span of 8 bases. The CDR3 length is 13 residues.

The rearrangement uses TRBV30 and TRBJ2-1, with 8 nucleotides matching TRBD2. The CDR3 contains 15 residues. Germline V gene data show CDR1 as GTSNPN and CDR2 as SVGIG (reference sequence). The junction had 14 bases not matched to a gene; V was cut back by 5 bases and J by 8 bases. The CDR3 nucleotides read TGTGCCTGGGGTCCAGCGGGGGCCACCAGCGATGAGCAGTTCTTC. This encodes CAWGPAGATSDEQFF.

The chain links TRBV5-5 to TRBJ1-1; D is undetermined. V was pared by 5 bases and J by 4 bases, with 18 bases between. The CDR3 is 15 amino acids. Germline CDR1 is SGHKS and CDR2 is YYEKEE (reference sequence). Here the CDR3 DNA reads TGTGCCAGCAGATTACAAACGCGGGTTGTCACTGAAGCTTTCTTT. Its translation is CASRLQTRVVTEAFF.

This clonotype occurred many times. This chain joins TRBV12-3 or TRBV12-4 and TRBJ2-5; 7 nucleotides match TRBD1. The junction had 6 bases not matched to a gene; V was cut back by 1 base and J by 4 bases. The CDR3 sequence is 15 residues long. The CDR3 DNA is TGTGCCAGCAGTTTAGGACAGGGCTTGCGAGAGACCCAGTACTTC. This codes for CASSLGQGLRETQYF.